The 11 T cell receptor beta chains reported below all come from one sample, sequenced in a study of OX40 agonist ivuxolimab in advanced cancers. TCRdb's copy holds only in-frame clones and misses some; the assay was immunoSEQ multiplex PCR. The data hold about 60,000 clones, with under 95% observed a single time. This specimen consisted of CD4+ or CD8+ T cells sorted from blood, obtained in a trial of the OX40 agonist ivuxolimab. The receptors derive from an adult with an advanced solid tumor such as melanoma, head and neck, liver or kidney cancer.

J is TRBJ2-7 and V is TRBV7-2, with 13 nucleotides matching TRBD2. This CDR3 spans 15 amino acids. Germline loops: CDR1 SGHTA, CDR2 FQGNSA. V was pared by 4 bases and J by 4 bases, with 4 bases of the junction left unmatched. CDR3 residues: CASSSRLAGGYEQYF. The CDR3 DNA is TGTGCCAGCAGCTCGAGACTAGCGGGAGGTTACGAGCAGTACTTC. The full variable domain, in which reference TRBV7-2 and TRBJ2-7 provide the parts outside the CDR3, is GAGVSQSPSNKVTEKGKDVELRCDPISGHTALYWYRQSLGQGLEFLIYFQGNSAPDKSGLPSDRFSAERTGGSVSTLTIQRTQQEDSAVYLCASSSRLAGGYEQYFGPGTRLTVT.

This clone was counted once. The V call is TRBV7-2, the J call TRBJ2-1, with 9 bases fitting TRBD1. The length of the CDR3 is 14 residues. The V gene's germline CDR1 is SGHTA and CDR2 FQGNSA. J lost 7 bases, V lost 5 bases, and 6 bases had no gene match. CDR3: CASSPGQGLNEQFF. CDR3 bases: TGTGCCAGCAGCCCCGGACAGGGGTTGAATGAGCAGTTCTTC.

V gene TRBV10-2 combines with J gene TRBJ2-1, with D possibly matching TRBD2 (6 bases). Germline lookup yields CDR1 WSHSY and CDR2 SAAADI. The CDR3 consists of 16 residues. The ends were cut back, 2 bases at V and 4 bases at J, with 15 bases in the middle. The CDR3 nucleotides are TGCGCCAGCAGTGAGGACTCCCGCGGGAATTACAATGAGCAGTTCTTC. Its translation: CASSEDSRGNYNEQFF.

V usage is TRBV7-3 and J usage is TRBJ2-2, with D perhaps TRBD2 (7 bases). Germline values: CDR1 SGHTA, CDR2 FQGTGA. This CDR3 has 14 amino acids. Between the trimmed V and J ends, which lost 5 bases and 6 bases, there was a span of 13 bases. The CDR3 protein is CASSARGAAGELFF. Written as DNA, the CDR3 is TGTGCCAGCAGCGCCCGGGGGGCCGCCGGGGAGCTGTTTTTT. Together with reference TRBV7-3 and TRBJ2-2, the CDR3 gives the full variable domain: GAGVSQTPSNKVTEKGKYVELRCDPISGHTALYWYRQSLGQGPEFLIYFQGTGAADDSGLPNDRFFAVRPEGSVSTLKIQRTERGDSAVYLCASSARGAAGELFFGEGSRLTVL.

CDR3 sequence: CASSQDPQRRPGELFF. Written as DNA, the CDR3 is TGCGCCAGCAGCCAAGATCCCCAGCGGAGACCCGGGGAGCTGTTTTTT. The rearrangement uses TRBV4-1 and TRBJ2-2; weak D call: TRBD2 (5 bases). Trimming removed 0 bases at V and 6 bases at J, with 14 bases between. The CDR3 has 16 amino acids. The V gene's germline CDR1 is MGHRA and CDR2 YSYEKL.

The chain carries TRBV7-2 and TRBJ1-2, with TRBD1 matching 7 bases. CDR3 length: 15 amino acids. Germline V gives CDR1 SGHTA, CDR2 FQGNSA. The J segment lost 6 bases and the V segment lost 3 bases, leaving 10 bases of the junction unmatched. The CDR3 coding sequence is TGTGCCAGCAGCTTGAGGACAGGTTCAGGGCATGGCTACACCTTC. Its protein is CASSLRTGSGHGYTF.

The chain couples TRBV7-9 to TRBJ1-4; maybe TRBD1 (5 bases). CDR3 length: 15 residues. Germline lookup yields CDR1 SEHNR and CDR2 FQNEAQ (reference sequence). Trimming took off 4 bases at V and 3 bases at J, with 12 bases between the two ends. In nucleotides, the CDR3 is TGTGCCAGCAGCTCCGAGCCGGGGGCTAATGAAAAACTGTTTTTT. It codes for CASSSEPGANEKLFF.

The chain is built from TRBV7-9 and TRBJ1-5; D is undetermined. Per germline, CDR1 SEHNR and CDR2 FQNEAQ (reference sequence). The CDR3 runs 11 residues. Trimming pared 4 bases from V and 9 bases from J, leaving 7 bases between. This CDR3 reads CASSSKGPQHF. The CDR3 region has the DNA TGTGCCAGCAGCTCCAAGGGGCCCCAGCATTTT.

Written as DNA, the CDR3 is TGTGCCAGCAGCCGGACGGGTAAAGGAGGGGCTGAAGCTTTCTTT. Translation gives CASSRTGKGGAEAFF. The V call is TRBV14, the J call TRBJ1-1; weak D call: TRBD1 (5 bases). Germline V gene sequence: CDR1 SGHDN, CDR2 FVKESK. The CDR3 has 15 residues. V lost 4 bases and J 6 bases, leaving 18 bases between the germline ends.

The CDR3: CASSLIPRETGGRWQFF. CDR3 bases: TGTGCCAGCAGCTTAATCCCCCGGGAGACGGGGGGTCGGTGGCAGTTCTTC. This chain uses TRBV5-6 with TRBJ2-1; 7 bases are a match to TRBD2. CDR1 is SGHDT and CDR2 is YYEEEE in the germline V gene. J lost 12 bases, V lost 2 bases, and 20 bases had no gene match. This CDR3 is built from 17 residues.

This chain connects TRBV29-1 to TRBJ2-4; 8 bases fit TRBD1. This CDR3 is built from 15 residues. Trimming at V came to 4 bases and at J to 4 bases, leaving 9 bases not matched to a gene. Germline CDR1 SQVTM, CDR2 ANQGSEA. CDR3 in amino acids: CSVGPSGTGKNIQYF. Written as DNA, the CDR3 is TGCAGCGTTGGCCCTTCCGGGACAGGAAAAAACATTCAGTACTTC.